This TCR beta chain was obtained from a study of blood T cell repertoires in COVID-19. Across the study: The United States, Italy and Spain provided the acute and convalescent COVID-19 samples. T cells, B-cell-depleted T cells, or PBMCs supplied cDNA or gDNA.

As processed by the authors: Estimates of nucleated cell counts were drawn from the amplification of reference gene primers. Sequencing was performed with immunoSEQ multiplex PCR; in TCRdb, only in-frame clones are kept and a portion is missing. V and J calls and clone size are copied from that table; D and trimming were computed from the DNA. The table lists 150,000 to 200,000 clones, 82% of them singletons, with more than 7.5% in the top ten. From germline, CDR1 is LNHDA and CDR2 SQIVND (reference sequence). Between the trimmed V and J ends, which lost 2 bases and 3 bases, there was a span of 10 bases. This CDR3 region has 14 residues.

This receptor was taken from a woman aged 70-85 years with acute or convalescent COVID-19. Sequencing was carried out using peripheral blood. The V and J genes are TRBV19 and TRBJ1-2, with D unresolved. CDR3 DNA sequence: TGTGCCAGTAGTATATATGACTGGGACTATGGCTACACCTTC. This gives the protein CASSIYDWDYGYTF. The entire variable domain, with the rest obtained from reference TRBV19 and TRBJ1-2, is as follows: DGGITQSPKYLFRKEGQNVTLSCEQNLNHDAMYWYRQDPGQGLRLIYYSQIVNDFQKGDIAEGYSVSREKKESFPLTVTSAQKNPTAFYLCASSIYDWDYGYTFGSGTRLTVV.